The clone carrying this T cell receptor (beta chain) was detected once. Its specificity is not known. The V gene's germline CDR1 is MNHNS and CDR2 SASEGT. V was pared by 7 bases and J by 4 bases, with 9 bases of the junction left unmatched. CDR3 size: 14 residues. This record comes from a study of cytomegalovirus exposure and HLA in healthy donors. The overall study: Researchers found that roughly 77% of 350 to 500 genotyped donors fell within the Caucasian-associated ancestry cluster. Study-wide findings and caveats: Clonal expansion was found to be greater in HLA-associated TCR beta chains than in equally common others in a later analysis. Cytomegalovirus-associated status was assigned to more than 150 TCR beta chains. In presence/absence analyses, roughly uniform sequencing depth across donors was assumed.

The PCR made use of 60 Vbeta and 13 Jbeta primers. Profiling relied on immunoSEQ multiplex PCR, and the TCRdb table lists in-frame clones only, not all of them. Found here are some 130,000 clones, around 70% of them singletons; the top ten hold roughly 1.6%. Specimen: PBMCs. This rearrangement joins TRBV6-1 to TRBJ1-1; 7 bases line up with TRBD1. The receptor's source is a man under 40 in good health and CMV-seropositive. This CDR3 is CASILQGIFTEAFF. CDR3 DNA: TGTGCCAGCATTCTACAGGGGATCTTCACTGAAGCTTTCTTT.